A selection of T cell receptor beta chains follows, all from one sample in a study of metastatic and nonmetastatic thyroid tumors. TCRdb reanalyzed the PCR reads with MiXCR. The sample holds about 18,000 clones, approximately 35% seen once. The source material was tumor tissue. These receptors were obtained from a male donor with papillary thyroid cancer or a benign thyroid nodule (not recorded which). Some clones in this sample may be carry-over from other donors' samples. Both conserved end residues are part of each CDR3.

j_call,v_call,cdr3_aa
TRBJ1-3,TRBV3-1,CASSQRETGNTIYF
TRBJ1-2,TRBV29-1,CSVLRQGGLGYTF
TRBJ2-1,TRBV11-1,CASGLRGRTSGHEQFF
TRBJ2-1,TRBV20-1,CSASPLLAGVIHEQFF
TRBJ1-4,TRBV5-8,CASSPEDRFSEKLFF
TRBJ2-3,TRBV6-4,CASSDSSTDKRYF
TRBJ2-7,TRBV20-1,CSATTYQGSEQYF
TRBJ1-2,TRBV28,CACSLLRERVNYGYTF
TRBJ2-7,TRBV20-1,CSARDTRTGGSEQYF
TRBJ1-1,TRBV5-1,CASSLDGLNTEAFF
TRBJ1-5,TRBV6-1,CASSERPGDSNQPQHF
TRBJ1-2,TRBV28,CASSSTHPGTGNGYTF
TRBJ2-1,TRBV2,CASSGTSGRFDEQFF
TRBJ2-7,TRBV7-8,CASSLPGLAGYEQYF